This passage covers 27 T cell receptor beta chains from one sample sequenced in a study of blood T cell repertoires in COVID-19. Generated by immunoSEQ multiplex PCR, the TCRdb table keeps only in-frame clones and is missing some. This sample has about 210,000 clones, with around nine tenths found just once. The sample taken for sequencing was peripheral blood. The receptors were gathered from a young man with active or convalescent COVID-19.

This rearrangement joins TRBV6-5 to TRBJ1-1, with 7 bases that match TRBD1. CDR1 MNHEY and CDR2 SVGAGI come from the germline V gene. This CDR3 comprises 13 residues. The V and J ends lost 5 bases and 8 bases, in that order; junction bases with no gene match: 8. The CDR3 is CASSNYRGKEAFF. Here the CDR3 DNA reads TGTGCCAGCAGTAATTACAGGGGAAAAGAAGCTTTCTTT.

J is TRBJ2-7 and V is TRBV5-1; 14 bases are shared with TRBD2. The V and J ends lost 3 bases and 5 bases, in that order; junction bases with no gene match: 7. CDR3 length: 16 amino acids. The germline CDR1 and CDR2 sequences are SGHRS and YFSETQ. The CDR3 DNA follows: TGCGCCAGCAGCTGGACCATGGGACTAGCGGGAGACGAGCAGTACTTC. The encoded protein is CASSWTMGLAGDEQYF.

This sequence joins TRBV7-9 and TRBJ1-6, with D possibly being TRBD1 (6 bases). Germline loops: CDR1 SEHNR, CDR2 FQNEAQ (reference sequence). This CDR3 has 14 residues. Trimming removed 5 bases at V and 7 bases at J, with 12 bases between. CDR3 region: CASSPGQSNSPLHF. The DNA of the CDR3 is TGTGCCAGCAGCCCGGGACAATCCAATTCACCCCTCCACTTT.

The chain joins TRBV29-1 to TRBJ1-5; D might be TRBD1 (5 bases). The V gene's germline CDR1 is SQVTM and CDR2 ANQGSEA. The CDR3 is made up of 18 amino acids. The V gene lost 5 bases and the J gene lost 1 base, with 24 bases spanning the gap. CDR3 nucleotide sequence: TGCAGCGTTCCCACGGGACGGGGGTTAGGAGGCAGCAATCAGCCCCAGCATTTT. This codes for CSVPTGRGLGGSNQPQHF.

This sequence joins TRBV19 and TRBJ1-2, with 7 bases that match TRBD1. With V trimmed by 5 bases and J by 2 bases, 11 bases remained unmatched. This CDR3 region has 16 residues. Germline lookup yields CDR1 LNHDA and CDR2 SQIVND (reference sequence). The CDR3, as DNA: TGTGCCAGTAGTCCCCTATTCCGGACAGGAAACTATGGCTACACCTTC. It translates to CASSPLFRTGNYGYTF. Full variable domain (rest looked up from reference TRBV19 and TRBJ1-2): DGGITQSPKYLFRKEGQNVTLSCEQNLNHDAMYWYRQDPGQGLRLIYYSQIVNDFQKGDIAEGYSVSREKKESFPLTVTSAQKNPTAFYLCASSPLFRTGNYGYTFGSGTRLTVV.

As DNA, the CDR3 is TGTGCCAGCAGCCTAAACAGGGATACGCAGTATTTT. This encodes CASSLNRDTQYF. The V gene is TRBV12-3 or TRBV12-4, the J gene TRBJ2-3; tentatively, D is TRBD1 (5 bases). The germline V and J ends were trimmed by 6 bases and 6 bases, with 10 bases remaining between them. The CDR3 sequence is 12 residues long.

This rearrangement joins TRBV7-9 to TRBJ1-1; D possibly corresponds to TRBD1 (5 bases). The V gene lost 10 bases and the J gene lost 6 bases, with 18 bases spanning the gap. Germline-derived CDR1 and CDR2 are SEHNR and FQNEAQ (reference sequence). CDR3 length: 13 residues. The CDR3 DNA reads as TGTGCCACCATTTTGTGGGGCAGAGCTGAAGCTTTCTTT. It is translated as CATILWGRAEAFF. Full variable domain (outside the CDR3, taken from reference TRBV7-9 and TRBJ1-1): DTGVSQNPRHKITKRGQNVTFRCDPISEHNRLYWYRQTLGQGPEFLTYFQNEAQLEKSRLLSDRFSAERPKGSFSTLEIQRTEQGDSAMYLCATILWGRAEAFFGQGTRLTVV.

The chain carries TRBV7-2 and TRBJ2-7; 8 positions agree with TRBD1. V shed 4 bases and J 4 bases; nucleotides not matched to a gene: 6. Germline CDR1 is SGHTA and CDR2 is FQGNSA. The CDR3 loop spans 14 amino acids. The CDR3 here is CASSWTGMGYEQYF. The CDR3 DNA reads TGTGCCAGCAGCTGGACAGGGATGGGTTACGAGCAGTACTTC.

The chain recombines TRBV4-2 with TRBJ2-3; 11 bases match TRBD2. The V gene end was trimmed by 4 bases and the J gene end by 3 bases; junction bases not matched to a gene: 9. The CDR3 is 17 residues long. CDR1 is LGHNA, CDR2 YNFKEQ, per germline. CDR3 protein: CASSRQARTSGTDTQYF. The CDR3 coding sequence is TGTGCCAGCAGCCGACAAGCCCGGACTAGCGGGACAGATACGCAGTATTTT.

There are a few counts of this clone. The chain recombines TRBV28 with TRBJ1-1, with D uncertain. Trimming shortened V by 5 bases and J by 7 bases, and 14 bases separated the two germline ends. Germline assignment: CDR1 MDHEN and CDR2 SYDVKM. There are 13 residues in the CDR3. As DNA, the CDR3 is TGTGCCAGCAGTACCACGGTTAGCCTTGAAGCTTTCTTT. The encoded protein is CASSTTVSLEAFF.

This clone was recorded once. The chain combines TRBV27 with TRBJ2-1; D may be TRBD2 (6 bases). CDR1 is MNHEY and CDR2 is SMNVEV in the germline V gene (reference sequence). There are 14 residues in the CDR3. The CDR3 coding sequence is TGTGCGACGGGGCGGGAACCCTCCTACAATGAGCAGTTCTTC. This translates into CATGREPSYNEQFF.

CDR3 DNA sequence: TGTGCCCGAGGTGTCATGGCGGGAGCCGACTACAATGAGCAGTTCTTC. As protein: CARGVMAGADYNEQFF. The chain recombines TRBV30 with TRBJ2-1; 7 bases fit TRBD2. CDR3 size: 16 residues. The germline V gene has CDR1 GTSNPN and CDR2 SVGIG (reference sequence). V shed 8 bases, J shed 3 bases, and the junction held 16 bases outside the gene matches.

This clone occurred once. For the CDR3, the DNA is TGTGCCAGCTTACCAACGCCGGGCGGAGGAGGCTACACCTTC. Its protein is CASLPTPGGGGYTF. The genes are TRBV25-1 and TRBJ1-2; D gene uncertain. CDR1 MGHDK and CDR2 SYGVNS come from the germline V gene. V was trimmed by 8 bases and J by 8 bases, leaving 21 bases between them. The CDR3 totals 14 residues.

V gene TRBV9 combines with J gene TRBJ1-3; D is perhaps TRBD1 (5 bases). Deletions cut 3 bases from V and 2 bases from J, with 12 bases between. This CDR3 region has 15 residues. CDR1 and CDR2 from the germline V gene are SGDLS and YYNGEE. DNA for the CDR3: TGTGCCAGCAGCGGGGGAGGGGTTCCTGGAAACACCATATATTTT. This sequence encodes CASSGGGVPGNTIYF.

This clone was observed a handful of times. This chain connects TRBV7-9 to TRBJ1-5; 9 bases line up with TRBD1. This CDR3 has 18 residues. Trimming took 5 bases from V and 6 from J; bases not matched to a gene: 17. The germline CDR1 and CDR2 sequences are SEHNR and FQNEAQ (reference sequence). CDR3 nucleotides: TGTGCCAGCAGCCCAATGGGGGGACAGGGTTCTCACTCTCAGCCCCAGCATTTT. As protein: CASSPMGGQGSHSQPQHF.

In this sample, this clone turned up once. The gene calls are TRBV25-1 and TRBJ1-4; TRBD1 matches at 9 bases. The CDR3 contains 14 residues. Looked up from germline, CDR1 is MGHDK and CDR2 is SYGVNS. Germline trimming cut 7 bases from V and 10 bases from J; bases unmatched to any gene: 10. The CDR3 bases are TGTGCCAGCACCTCCGGGACAGGGTACAGAAAACTGTTTTTT. Residues: CASTSGTGYRKLFF.

The gene calls are TRBV9 and TRBJ2-1, with 10 positions matching TRBD2. The germline V gene encodes CDR1 SGDLS and CDR2 YYNGEE. This CDR3 is built from 17 residues. The V gene end was trimmed by 4 bases and the J gene end by 6 bases; junction bases not matched to a gene: 13. The chain's CDR3 is CASSTHGPSGSSNEQFF. The CDR3 coding sequence is TGTGCCAGCAGCACCCACGGTCCTAGCGGGAGTAGCAATGAGCAGTTCTTC.

Comment on this clone: Other DNA sequences of this sample code for an identical CDR3. This chain uses TRBV30 with TRBJ1-1, with TRBD1 identical over 7 bases. Unmatched junction bases numbered 5, after V lost 2 bases and J lost 5 bases. The CDR3 is made up of 13 amino acids. CDR1 and CDR2 from the germline V gene are GTSNPN and SVGIG (reference sequence). CDR3 sequence: CAWSRDSGTEAFF. The DNA of the CDR3 is TGTGCCTGGAGTCGGGACAGCGGAACTGAAGCTTTCTTT.

The CDR3 coding sequence is TGTGCCAGCAGTTACTCGATACCCAGCGGAAGCTACGAGCAGTACTTC. Its protein is CASSYSIPSGSYEQYF. The V and J genes are TRBV6-5 and TRBJ2-7, with D tentatively TRBD2 (5 bases). The CDR3 sequence is 16 residues long. Trimming took 0 bases from V and 3 from J, leaving 15 bases between them. CDR1 and CDR2 from the germline V gene are MNHEY and SVGAGI.

The chain carries TRBV6-5 and TRBJ2-1; 10 nucleotides match TRBD2. The J segment lost 12 bases and the V segment lost 6 bases, leaving 5 bases of the junction unmatched. There are 12 residues in the CDR3. CDR1 and CDR2 (germline): MNHEY, SVGAGI. The CDR3 is CASRASGGPQFF. CDR3 nucleotide sequence: TGTGCCAGCAGGGCTAGCGGGGGCCCGCAGTTCTTC.

The chain uses TRBV5-6 and TRBJ2-7; no clear D. V gave up 0 bases and J gave up 4 bases, with 5 bases separating them. Per germline, CDR1 SGHDT and CDR2 YYEEEE. This CDR3 region has 12 residues. CDR3 sequence: CASSLARYEQYF. CDR3 nucleotide sequence: TGTGCCAGCAGCTTGGCGAGGTACGAGCAGTACTTC.

The genes are TRBV6-5 and TRBJ2-1, with TRBD1 identical over 9 bases. CDR1 is MNHEY and CDR2 is SVGAGI in the germline V gene. CDR3 size: 15 residues. Unmatched junction bases numbered 3, after V lost 4 bases and J lost 2 bases. This CDR3 is CASSWTGDAYNEQFF. CDR3 in DNA: TGTGCCAGCAGTTGGACAGGGGATGCCTACAATGAGCAGTTCTTC.

The chain joins TRBV3-1 (or the pseudogene TRBV3-2) to TRBJ2-3; 12 bases map to TRBD2. From germline, CDR1 is LGHDT and CDR2 YNNKEL (reference sequence). With 4 bases clipped from V and 4 bases from J, the junction kept 3 bases outside the gene matches. The CDR3 extends over 15 amino acids. The CDR3 nucleotides are TGTGCCAGCAGCCCGACTAGCGGGAGTCCAGATACGCAGTATTTT. Its translation: CASSPTSGSPDTQYF.

This clone was recorded only once. The gene calls are TRBV6-5 and TRBJ2-1; 10 bases fit TRBD1. The CDR3 contains 15 residues. Losses at the gene ends were 11 bases for V and 7 bases for J; bases not matched to a gene: 14. Germline CDR1 and CDR2: MNHEY and SVGAGI. This CDR3 is CAAHGRTGGGNEQFF. The CDR3 nucleotides are TGTGCCGCACACGGCAGGACAGGGGGAGGGAATGAGCAGTTCTTC.

The chain employs TRBV25-1 and TRBJ1-3, with 9 bases identical to TRBD1. This CDR3 spans 14 amino acids. The germline gives CDR1 MGHDK, CDR2 SYGVNS. V was pared by 6 bases and J by 6 bases, with 6 bases of the junction left unmatched. DNA for the CDR3: TGTGCCAGCAGCCGGGACAGGGTTAAAAACACCATATATTTT. It codes for CASSRDRVKNTIYF.

In its sample, this clone was seen once. The rearrangement links TRBV5-1 to TRBJ1-1, with D perhaps TRBD1 (5 bases). The germline gives CDR1 SGHRS, CDR2 YFSETQ. CDR3 size: 15 residues. Deletions cut 1 base from V and 4 bases from J, with 14 bases between. As DNA, the CDR3 is TGCGCCAGCAGCTTGTGGATAGCAGGGCCCACTGAAGCTTTCTTT. This sequence encodes CASSLWIAGPTEAFF. The entire variable domain, with the rest obtained from reference TRBV5-1 and TRBJ1-1, is as follows: KAGVTQTPRYLIKTRGQQVTLSCSPISGHRSVSWYQQTPGQGLQFLFEYFSETQRNKGNFPGRFSGRQFSNSRSEMNVSTLELGDSALYLCASSLWIAGPTEAFFGQGTRLTVV.

The V call is TRBV3-1 (or the pseudogene TRBV3-2), the J call TRBJ1-6, with 8 bases aligning to TRBD1. The CDR3 totals 15 residues. Germline lookup yields CDR1 LGHDT and CDR2 YNNKEL (reference sequence). Unmatched junction bases numbered 3, after V lost 4 bases and J lost 4 bases. In DNA, the CDR3 is TGTGCCAGCAGCCCCGGGACAGGTTATAATTCACCCCTCCACTTT. This translates into CASSPGTGYNSPLHF.